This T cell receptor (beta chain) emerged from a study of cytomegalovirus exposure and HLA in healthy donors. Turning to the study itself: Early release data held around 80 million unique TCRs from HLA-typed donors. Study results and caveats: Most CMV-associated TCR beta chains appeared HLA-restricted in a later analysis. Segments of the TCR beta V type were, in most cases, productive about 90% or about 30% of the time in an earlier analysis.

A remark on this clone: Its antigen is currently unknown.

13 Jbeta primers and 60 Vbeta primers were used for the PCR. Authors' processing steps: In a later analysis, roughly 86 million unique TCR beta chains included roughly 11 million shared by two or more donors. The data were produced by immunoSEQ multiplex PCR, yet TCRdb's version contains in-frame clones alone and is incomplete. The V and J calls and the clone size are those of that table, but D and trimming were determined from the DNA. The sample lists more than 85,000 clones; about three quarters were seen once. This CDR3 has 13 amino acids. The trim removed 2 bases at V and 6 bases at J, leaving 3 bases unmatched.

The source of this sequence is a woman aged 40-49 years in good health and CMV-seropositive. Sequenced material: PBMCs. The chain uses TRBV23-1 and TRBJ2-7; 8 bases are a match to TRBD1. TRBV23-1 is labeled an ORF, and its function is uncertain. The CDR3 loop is CASSQTGGGEQYF. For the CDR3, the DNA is TGCGCCAGCAGTCAAACAGGGGGAGGCGAGCAGTACTTC.